A selection of T cell receptor beta chains follows, all from one sample in a study of T cells in Graves' hyperthyroidism and ophthalmopathy. MiXCR, applied by TCRdb to the multiplex PCR reads, yields one record per CDR3 protein. The data show about 210,000 distinct CDR3 sequences, approximately 16% seen once. The sample comprised blood. The receptors were sampled from a man aged 35-49 years with Graves' hyperthyroidism. Each CDR3 is given with its conserved first and last residue. A D gene is named only where the DNA matches it firmly. Expanded clones get a size class; other rows say once, few or many, or leave the size out.

CDR3 protein,CDR3 DNA,clone size,V gene,J gene,D gene
CASSPLDREYNTEAFF,TGCGCCAGCAGCCCGTTAGACAGGGAATACAACACTGAAGCTTTCTTT,few,TRBV4-1,TRBJ1-1,TRBD1
CASSPRPGGTGELFF,TGTGCCAGCAGTCCGAGACCGGGGGGCACCGGGGAGCTGTTTTTT,many,TRBV12-3/TRBV12-4,TRBJ2-2,TRBD2
CSGGDNADTQYF,TGCAGTGGAGGGGACAATGCAGATACGCAGTATTTT,few,TRBV20-1,TRBJ2-3,NA
CASSLVAGGYNEQFF,TGCGCCAGCAGCTTGGTTGCGGGGGGGTACAATGAGCAGTTCTTC,many,TRBV5-1,TRBJ2-1,TRBD2
CASRSVGGQETQYF,TGTGCCAGCAGGAGTGTAGGGGGCCAAGAGACCCAGTACTTC,many,TRBV2,TRBJ2-5,NA
CSARWDSYYEQYF,TGCAGTGCTAGATGGGACAGCTACTACGAGCAGTACTTC,NA,TRBV20-1,TRBJ2-7,TRBD1
CSARSWGETQYF,TGCAGTGCTAGAAGCTGGGGAGAGACCCAGTACTTC,many,TRBV20-1,TRBJ2-5,NA
CASSRLAGDTDTQYF,TGTGCCAGCAGCCGACTAGCGGGTGACACAGATACGCAGTATTTT,NA,TRBV7-3,TRBJ2-3,TRBD2
CASSLAPRSYNSPLHF,TGTGCCAGCAGCTTGGCGCCGCGCTCCTATAATTCACCCCTCCACTTT,NA,TRBV5-5,TRBJ1-6,NA
CASRSSTSGGTYEQYF,TGTGCCAGCAGATCTTCAACGAGCGGGGGAACCTACGAGCAGTACTTC,many,TRBV28,TRBJ2-7,TRBD2
CASRPGTGVGEQFF,TGTGCCAGCAGGCCCGGGACAGGGGTGGGTGAGCAGTTCTTC,many,TRBV12-3/TRBV12-4,TRBJ2-1,TRBD1
CASTYSDFAEQYF,TGTGCCAGCACCTACTCGGACTTTGCCGAGCAGTACTTC,many,TRBV7-9,TRBJ2-7,NA
CASKILEGREQYF,TGTGCCAGCAAAATTCTAGAGGGGCGCGAGCAGTACTTC,many,TRBV27,TRBJ2-7,NA
CASSPRDSYGYTF,TGTGCCAGCAGCCCCCGGGACAGCTATGGCTACACCTTC,many,TRBV7-9,TRBJ1-2,TRBD1
CASSRLAGGPDNEQFF,TGTGCCAGCAGCCGACTAGCGGGGGGGCCGGACAATGAGCAGTTCTTC,NA,TRBV7-3,TRBJ2-1,TRBD2
CASSLLAGLGEQYF,TGTGCCAGCAGCTTACTAGCGGGGTTAGGGGAGCAGTACTTC,many,TRBV7-9,TRBJ2-7,TRBD2
CASSNTGFNSPLHF,TGTGCCAGCAGCAACACAGGGTTTAATTCACCCCTCCACTTT,many,TRBV6-1,TRBJ1-6,NA
CASSLALPKMNTEAFF,TGTGCCAGCAGCTTAGCTCTACCTAAGATGAACACTGAAGCTTTCTTT,few,TRBV7-6,TRBJ1-1,NA
CASSEGRQDEQFF,TGTGCCAGCAGTGAAGGCAGGCAGGATGAGCAGTTCTTC,few,TRBV2,TRBJ2-1,NA
CASSVGQGDEKLFF,TGTGCCAGCAGCGTCGGACAGGGGGATGAAAAACTGTTTTTT,many,TRBV7-9,TRBJ1-4,TRBD1
CASESPGHNTGELFF,TGTGCCAGCGAGTCCCCAGGCCACAACACCGGGGAGCTGTTTTTT,NA,TRBV11-1,TRBJ2-2,NA
CASSLVGVGNTIYF,TGCGCCAGCAGCTTGGTGGGGGTCGGAAACACCATATATTTT,NA,TRBV5-1,TRBJ1-3,NA
CASSLAGWGTEAFF,TGTGCCAGCAGCTTAGCGGGTTGGGGCACTGAAGCTTTCTTT,NA,TRBV7-2,TRBJ1-1,NA
CANSFQGSTDTQYF,TGTGCCAACAGCTTCCAGGGGAGCACAGATACGCAGTATTTT,NA,TRBV7-9,TRBJ2-3,NA
CASSLYGLGYTF,TGTGCCAGCAGCTTATACGGGCTAGGCTACACCTTC,many,TRBV7-2,TRBJ1-2,NA
CASNFGQIYGYTF,TGTGCCAGCAACTTCGGACAAATCTATGGCTACACCTTC,NA,TRBV5-8,TRBJ1-2,NA
CASSHTGRSYEQYF,TGCGCCAGCAGTCATACGGGACGGTCCTACGAGCAGTACTTC,many,TRBV4-1,TRBJ2-7,NA
CASSPDPASYEQYF,TGTGCCAGCAGCCCTGACCCTGCCAGCTACGAGCAGTACTTC,many,TRBV7-6,TRBJ2-7,NA
CASDQRNEKLFF,TGTGCCAGTGATCAGAGAAATGAAAAACTGTTTTTT,NA,TRBV6-2/TRBV6-3,TRBJ1-4,NA
CASSPQKRDEQYF,TGTGCCAGCTCCCCGCAGAAACGGGACGAGCAGTACTTC,NA,TRBV18,TRBJ2-7,NA
CASSVDGRPQHF,TGTGCCAGCAGCGTAGACGGTCGGCCCCAGCATTTT,few,TRBV9,TRBJ1-5,NA
CASSPTGERGQETQYF,TGTGCCAGCAGCCCGACGGGAGAGCGGGGCCAAGAGACCCAGTACTTC,NA,TRBV3-1,TRBJ2-5,TRBD2
CAISESRGENYEQYF,TGTGCCATCAGTGAGTCGAGGGGCGAAAACTACGAGCAGTACTTC,few,TRBV10-3,TRBJ2-7,NA
CASSFRGSNYGYTF,TGTGCCAGCAGTTTCAGGGGGTCTAACTATGGCTACACCTTC,NA,TRBV28,TRBJ1-2,TRBD1
CSAPLGRGAEKLFF,TGCAGCGCCCCATTGGGACGGGGGGCCGAAAAACTGTTTTTT,few,TRBV29-1,TRBJ1-4,NA
CASSPIGRYTATQYF,TGTGCCAGCAGCCCCATTGGCAGATACACAGCTACGCAGTATTTT,once,TRBV7-6,TRBJ2-3,NA
CASSVAGGTSGSTIYF,TGTGCCAGCAGCGTAGCTGGGGGGACCTCTGGAAGCACCATATATTTT,NA,TRBV9,TRBJ1-3,NA
CASSADLGHEQYF,TGCGCCAGCAGCGCCGACTTGGGCCACGAGCAGTACTTC,many,TRBV5-1,TRBJ2-7,NA
CSAVEGQINSPLHF,TGCAGTGCTGTAGAGGGACAAATTAATTCACCCCTCCACTTT,many,TRBV20-1,TRBJ1-6,NA
CSARDHRVTEAFF,TGCAGTGCTAGAGATCATAGGGTAACTGAAGCTTTCTTT,many,TRBV20-1,TRBJ1-1,NA
CASSLGRPSTDTQYF,TGCGCCAGCAGCTTGGGCCGCCCTAGCACAGATACGCAGTATTTT,many,TRBV5-1,TRBJ2-3,NA
CASSPKFGTEAFF,TGTGCCAGCTCACCCAAGTTTGGGACTGAAGCTTTCTTT,many,TRBV18,TRBJ1-1,NA
CSARGDTRTDTQYF,TGCAGTGCTAGAGGGGACACAAGAACAGATACGCAGTATTTT,NA,TRBV20-1,TRBJ2-3,NA
CSAREASGELFF,TGCAGTGCTAGGGAGGCTAGCGGGGAGCTGTTTTTT,NA,TRBV20-1,TRBJ2-2,NA
CASSSWRSNQPQHF,TGTGCCAGCAGTTCGTGGAGGAGCAATCAGCCCCAGCATTTT,few,TRBV6-2/TRBV6-3,TRBJ1-5,NA
CASRRDWRETQYF,TGTGCCAGCAGGCGGGACTGGCGGGAGACCCAGTACTTC,NA,TRBV12-3/TRBV12-4,TRBJ2-5,NA
CASRANRGLGEQYF,TGTGCCAGCAGAGCTAACAGGGGGCTAGGAGAGCAGTACTTC,many,TRBV13,TRBJ2-7,TRBD1
CSARDPTGESEKLFF,TGCAGTGCTAGAGATCCGACAGGGGAGTCGGAAAAACTGTTTTTT,many,TRBV20-1,TRBJ1-4,TRBD1
CASSVAVGTSYTGELFF,TGTGCCAGCAGCGTAGCGGTTGGGACTAGCTACACCGGGGAGCTGTTTTTT,NA,TRBV9,TRBJ2-2,TRBD2
CASSPKTGLVGNTEAFF,TGTGCCAGCAGCCCCAAGACAGGGTTGGTGGGGAACACTGAAGCTTTCTTT,many,TRBV7-2,TRBJ1-1,TRBD1
CASSMASGGSYEQYF,TGTGCCAGTAGTATGGCTAGCGGGGGCTCCTACGAGCAGTACTTC,NA,TRBV19,TRBJ2-7,TRBD2
CSASDGGDNYGYTF,TGCAGTGCTAGCGATGGAGGAGATAACTATGGCTACACCTTC,many,TRBV20-1,TRBJ1-2,NA
CASCRPRDTEAFF,TGCGCCAGCTGCCGGCCTCGGGACACTGAAGCTTTCTTT,NA,TRBV10-2,TRBJ1-1,NA
CASSAFGGGNTEAFF,TGTGCCAGCAGCGCCTTTGGGGGGGGGAACACTGAAGCTTTCTTT,few,TRBV7-3,TRBJ1-1,NA
CSARDSADSTGELFF,TGCAGTGCTAGAGACTCCGCAGACAGCACCGGGGAGCTGTTTTTT,few,TRBV20-1,TRBJ2-2,NA
CASRWAGGQTYEQYF,TGTGCCAGCAGGTGGGCAGGGGGGCAAACCTACGAGCAGTACTTC,NA,TRBV6-1,TRBJ2-7,NA
CASSLMDSTYEQYF,TGTGCCAGCAGCTTAATGGACAGCACCTACGAGCAGTACTTC,NA,TRBV7-9,TRBJ2-7,NA
CASSLAGQNQPQHF,TGTGCCAGCAGCTTAGCGGGACAGAATCAGCCCCAGCATTTT,many,TRBV7-9,TRBJ1-5,TRBD1
CASSIADSYNEQFF,TGTGCCAGTAGTATAGCGGACTCCTACAATGAGCAGTTCTTC,few,TRBV19,TRBJ2-1,NA